This TCR beta chain came from a study of T cell repertoires in cytomegalovirus infection. Study observations and caveats: Dominating the ex vivo response were TCR beta clonotypes that were CMV-specific and HLA-C-restricted. Pooled public TCR beta family frequency picked out CMV carriers with the relevant HLA.

With regard to this clonotype: Antigen specificity is unknown.

Using its own MiXCR run on the reads, TCRdb lists one record per CDR3 protein. The data hold 250,000 to 300,000 distinct CDR3 sequences, with 15% to 20% observed a single time. Per germline, CDR1 SGHRS and CDR2 YFSETQ. CDR3 length: 19 amino acids. V lost 1 base, J lost 7 bases, and 30 bases lay in between. This TCR came from a human donor in good health (CMV status not recorded). Some clones in this sample may be carry-over from other donors' samples. The chain carries TRBV5-1 and TRBJ2-7; D is perhaps TRBD1 or TRBD2 (5 bases each). Sequencing was performed on CD8+ T cells from PBMCs. The CDR3 DNA follows: TGCGCCAGCAGCTTGTTTCTCCGCCGGGGCAGGGTAGGGCCTGGGGAGCAGTACTTC. This codes for CASSLFLRRGRVGPGEQYF.